This T cell receptor (beta chain) comes out of a study of T cells in Graves' hyperthyroidism and ophthalmopathy. Study information: Pretreatment peripheral blood was obtained at initial diagnosis.

The length of the CDR3 is 15 residues. The germline V gene encodes CDR1 MGHRA and CDR2 YSYEKL. V was pared by 1 base and J by 7 bases, with 13 bases between. Amplified regions were TCR beta CDR3 sequences from RNA transcripts. Researchers ran a first-round RT-PCR on the TCR CDR3 using the HTBI primer set. TCRdb reprocessed the multiplex PCR reads with MiXCR, giving one entry per CDR3 protein. The sample lists over 300,000 distinct CDR3 sequences, 12% to 15% occurring once. The sample consisted of blood. The TCR comes from a woman between 40 and 50 years old with Graves' ophthalmopathy. J is TRBJ2-2 and V is TRBV4-1; TRBD2 might be the D (5 bases). CDR3 region: CASSQGTSKGGELFF. The CDR3 DNA reads as TGCGCCAGCAGCCAAGGGACTTCCAAAGGCGGGGAGCTGTTTTTT.